This T cell receptor beta chain was observed in a study of cytomegalovirus exposure and HLA in healthy donors (dated by TCRdb to the late 2010s). At the level of the whole study: According to an earlier analysis of several hundred of the donors, roughly 180 million T cells yielded 117 million unique TCR beta sequences and less than 300 Gb of sequence data. An early release that covered roughly 600 HLA-typed donors contained approximately 300 gigabases of sequencing data and some 87 million unique TCR sequences. Genome-wide SNP genotypes for about 60% of the roughly 670 donors were used in a later genetic analysis, which treated that subset as a discovery cohort. HLA typing included class I and class II loci at four-digit resolution. Every discovery cohort repertoire had been produced on one sequencing platform. The study combined high-throughput TCR immunosequencing, statistical association of individual TCRs with disease status, and machine learning to predict cytomegalovirus infection status. A few DR-DQ haplotypes were treated as single units for association and clustering because of strong linkage in the cohort. In addition to the first cohort of about 650 subjects, a separate validation cohort of under 150 different subjects was used. The study profiled the T cell repertoires of 500 to 800 subjects by immunosequencing and related them to cytomegalovirus serostatus. The number of typed donors differed by locus: about 620-630 for A, B, C, DRB1 and DQB1; some 500 for DQA1; roughly 600 for DPA1; and some 470 for DPB1. Among roughly 400 genotyped donors of the cohort, an average of approximately 220,000 unique TCR beta nucleotide sequences was sequenced per donor, of which 15% to 20% were non-productive. Rather than drawing on any new phenotypic data, the later analysis identified candidate immune exposures from TCR beta sequences and the way those sequences occurred across donors. The study aimed to test whether signatures of past pathogen exposure could be identified by cataloging public T cell receptors. A later analysis re-examined previously published TCR beta repertoires from around 670 donors and added high-resolution HLA genotyping to investigate patterns of TCR occurrence. To decide whether each TCR beta V gene segment behaved as functional or pseudogenic, an earlier analysis of approximately 600 of the donors relied on high-throughput TCR beta sequencing. Among the roughly 410 genotyped donors, approximately 81% belonged to the genetic ancestry cluster associated with self-reported Caucasian donors. Donor age, sex, ethnicity and CMV serostatus were compiled alongside the repertoire data.

The cohort comprised 666 healthy bone marrow donors. Cohort members were all nominally healthy when sampled, although unrecorded immune exposures were likely present. The donor was CMV seronegative and was included in the group of 352 seronegative cohort members. A peripheral blood sample was provided by each donor, and peripheral blood mononuclear cells were used for TCR beta sequencing. Genomic DNA was extracted from the blood cell samples with the Qiagen DNeasy Blood Extraction Kit. Notes on this clone: Its specific antigen is unknown. No quality values exist for individual bases; no much larger clone is one base distant.

Library preparation employed the immunoSEQ multiplex PCR assay. A mixture of 60 forward primers for TCR Vbeta segments and 13 reverse primers for TCR Jbeta segments was used in the multiplex PCR. The CDR3 region of rearranged TCR beta genes was amplified from genomic DNA with a multiplex PCR assay. Amplified TCR beta libraries were sequenced as 87-base-pair reads on the Illumina HiSeq System. Processing in the source paper ran as follows. In a later analysis, tens of millions of unique TCR beta chains were counted across the 500 to 850 repertoires, and roughly 10 million of these chains were shared by at least two donors. To remove PCR and sequencing errors, raw reads were error-corrected and collapsed into unique sequences using a nearest-neighbor algorithm that merged closely related sequences. CDR3 sequences were aligned to IMGT reference sequences to assign V, D and J gene segments. For a sequence to be retained, a match of at least six nucleotides to both a V gene segment and a J gene segment was required. Rearrangements were called productive when the CDR3 lacked stop codons and stayed in frame with V and J; all others were non-productive. CDR3 was defined by IMGT convention, running from the second conserved V-encoded cysteine to the conserved J-encoded phenylalanine. In an earlier analysis of more than 550 of the donors, sequences lacking an unambiguous match to a single V gene segment were excluded. An earlier analysis of 500 to 700 of the donors classified V segments as functional when productive rearrangements were above 56.7% and as segregating when the standard deviation between donors was above 5%. A statistical classification framework was developed to diagnose cytomegalovirus status using the catalog of TCR beta chain sequences. In a later analysis, V and J genes were assigned by comparing TCR nucleotide sequences against IMGT/GENE-DB human TR gene sequences. A later analysis assigned CDR3 sequences and most-parsimonious VDJ recombination scenarios with the TCRdist pipeline. In a later analysis, each TCR beta chain was defined by its CDR3 amino acid sequence together with its V-gene family, and reads without a unique V-gene family were excluded. As a way to deal with suspected cross-contamination and a sequencing artifact, a later analysis dropped under 600 nucleotide sequences that were highly shared and had low generation probability. For each public chain, a later analysis derived a clonal expansion index from normalized ranks of inferred template counts within each repertoire. In a later analysis, generation probabilities were computed with a VDJ recombination model fitted to out-of-frame rearrangements, and the resulting probabilities were checked against IGoR. Hypergeometric tests were used in a later analysis to score TCR-TCR, TCR-HLA and TCR-CMV co-occurrence, with a repertoire-size bias correction applied to the TCR pairs. To estimate false discovery rates, a later analysis permuted the HLA or CMV assignments 20 times. A later analysis grouped co-occurring TCRs with DBSCAN, adding TCRdist sequence similarity when clustering within HLA-allele-positive subsets. Repertoires with fewer than 30,000 or more than 120,000 public chains were left out of co-occurrence clustering, as were five repertoires with anomalous nucleotide sharing. TCRdb carries this immuneACCESS record with in-frame sequences only. Its versions omit some clonotypes, under half of them owing to an unresolved V gene in the studies checked, with the rest unexplained. V, J and clone size are taken as reported in that table, and D and trimming were inferred from the DNA itself. Recorded for this sample are some 160,000 clones; roughly 76% of them occurred a single time. The ten most abundant clones make up approximately 2.1% of the sample.

CDR1 and CDR2 were assigned from the germline V gene as SGHTA and FQGNSA. V is shortened by 5 bases, J by 0 bases, and the region joining them spans 12 bases. Inclusive of the bounding cysteine and phenylalanine, the CDR3 is 15 residues long. Only the CDR3 DNA is retained, 45 bases long and in frame from the first base. Overall results and qualifications from the work: The authors suggested that the approach could potentially be generalized to other disease states and immunological phenotypes. According to a later analysis, most CMV-associated TCR beta chains appeared to be HLA-restricted, and the HLA associations seemed to be driven largely by CMV exposure. A group of highly shared sequence variants was considered likely to be a technical artifact of the sequencing pipeline. In both the original and validation cohorts, the classifier was reported to diagnose cytomegalovirus status with high specificity and sensitivity. In a later analysis, 16,951 TCR beta sequences were associated with specific HLA alleles at a false discovery rate of 0.05. A further reported finding was that TCR beta sequences accurately predicted the HLA-A and HLA-B alleles for most subjects in the first cohort. Correlated functional status among segregating V segments might be attributable to linkage disequilibrium, but an unknown experimental factor could not be ruled out. Because HLA typing was missing for some donors at each locus, association tests included only the typed subset. Sequencing depth was assumed to be roughly uniform across donors in the presence/absence analyses, though that assumption may not hold. A later analysis found that TCR association rates varied across HLA loci, with DRB1 alleles showing the most associated TCRs and HLA-C alleles the fewest. An earlier analysis of 587 of the donors showed that most TCR beta V segments appeared in productive rearrangements either about 87% or about 30% of the time, which broadly matched IMGT annotations. The cohort was sequenced for TCR beta chains only, and without alpha or paired-chain data the features that could be detected were limited. Assigning TCR associations to individual alleles was difficult when HLA alleles, especially DR and DQ, strongly co-occurred. Across donors, most TCR sequences were observed very rarely, whereas some public TCRs were present in many individuals. In a later genetic analysis, fewer N-insertions in productive TCRs were reported among donors in an Asian-associated ancestry cluster than the 666-donor mean. Because the 87-base-pair reads could not distinguish some IMGT-functional V segments, including TRBV6-2 and TRBV6-3, those segments were excluded. In a later genetic analysis, a missense DCLRE1C variant was associated with V-gene and J-gene trimming of TCR beta chains, and the association was replicated in an independent cohort. For the cohort, immune exposure information was limited to CMV serostatus. A few of the identified cytomegalovirus-associated TCR beta chains were confirmed in vitro to be specific for cytomegalovirus antigens. Because counts were too low, 15 to 20 rarely observed V segments, including chromosome 9 orphons, were excluded from the earlier analysis of roughly 580 of the donors. In a later analysis, several top co-occurrence clusters were reported to appear linked to parvovirus B19, influenza, CMV and Epstein-Barr virus. The study listed approximately 160 TCR beta chains as associated with cytomegalovirus. In a later analysis, HLA-associated TCR beta chains were found to be more clonally expanded and to have lower generation probabilities than equally common non-associated chains.

The V gene is TRBV7-2 and the J gene is TRBJ2-3, and perhaps TRBD1 as D gene, on 5 matching bases. The receptor was derived from a male donor in good health and CMV-seronegative. Sequenced sample: PBMCs. The DNA reads as follows: TGTGCCAGCAGCGTGGACAATGGTAGCACAGATACGCAGTATTTT. Its amino acids are CASSVDNGSTDTQYF.